The 9 T cell receptor beta chains below come from one sample, sequenced in a study of blood T cell repertoires in COVID-19. The repertoire was sequenced with immunoSEQ multiplex PCR; TCRdb's copy has only in-frame clones and lacks some. Of about 140,000 clones in the sample, roughly 85% were seen once. Sequenced: PBMCs or T cells enriched from blood (not recorded which). The receptors here all came from a woman in her fifties or sixties who had recovered from COVID-19.

Here the CDR3 reads CASSFGSHEQYF. Here the CDR3 DNA reads TGTGCCAGCAGTTTTGGTAGCCACGAGCAGTACTTC. The gene calls are TRBV12-3 or TRBV12-4 and TRBJ2-7; D uncertain. Between the trimmed V and J ends, which lost 3 bases and 5 bases, there was a span of 8 bases. The length of the CDR3 is 12 residues.

V is TRBV7-9 and J is TRBJ1-1; 7 nucleotides align to TRBD1. Germline CDR1 SEHNR, CDR2 FQNEAQ (reference sequence). V lost 5 bases and J lost 6; bases outside the gene matches: 9. This CDR3 comprises 14 residues. The CDR3 DNA reads TGTGCCAGCAGCACCCGACAGGGCGGGGCTGAAGCTTTCTTT. It yields the protein CASSTRQGGAEAFF.

This sequence joins TRBV28 and TRBJ2-2; D may be TRBD2 (5 bases). V lost 6 bases to trimming and J lost 3 bases, with 17 bases between them. The CDR3 runs 16 residues. Germline V gene sequence: CDR1 MDHEN, CDR2 SYDVKM. CDR3 amino acids: CASSPTNHGDTGELFF. The CDR3 nucleotides read TGTGCCAGCAGCCCAACAAACCACGGGGACACCGGGGAGCTGTTTTTT.

This clone occurred once. Given a much more abundant clone one base away, this may be a read error. The chain has TRBV5-4 and TRBJ2-3, with D possibly TRBD1 on 6 matching bases. The CDR3 is made up of 12 amino acids. The V gene lost 3 bases and the J gene lost 4 bases, with 6 bases spanning the gap. Germline V lookup: CDR1 SGHNT, CDR2 YYREEE (reference sequence). CDR3 bases: TGTGCCAGCAGCTCAGGGGCAGATACGCAGTATTTT. Amino acid sequence: CASSSGADTQYF.

The chain joins TRBV19 to TRBJ1-2; unclear D gene. This CDR3 spans 13 amino acids. V dropped 4 bases and J dropped 2 bases, with 8 bases sitting between them. CDR1 and CDR2 from the germline V gene are LNHDA and SQIVND (reference sequence). In nucleotides, the CDR3 is TGTGCCAGTAGTACCCGGGGAAACTATGGCTACACCTTC. Residues: CASSTRGNYGYTF.

The CDR3 sequence: CAWSGGLLNTGELFF. The CDR3 bases are TGTGCCTGGAGTGGGGGGCTCCTGAACACCGGGGAGCTGTTTTTT. V usage is TRBV30 and J usage is TRBJ2-2, with D possibly TRBD1 on 6 matching bases. V was clipped by 1 base and J by 1 base, with 10 bases between them. The CDR3 sequence is 15 residues long. CDR1 and CDR2 (germline): GTSNPN, SVGIG (reference sequence).

This chain connects TRBV29-1 to TRBJ2-2; D gene uncertain. V gave up 5 bases and J gave up 7 bases, with 11 bases separating them. This CDR3 comprises 12 residues. Germline CDR1 and CDR2: SQVTM and ANQGSEA. As DNA, the CDR3 is TGCAGCGTTACTTCGGGTAACGGGGAGCTGTTTTTT. This gives the protein CSVTSGNGELFF.

V and J are TRBV20-1 and TRBJ1-5; no clear D. Between the trimmed V and J ends, which lost 3 bases and 5 bases, there was a span of 14 bases. Germline V gene sequence: CDR1 DFQATT, CDR2 SNEGSKA (reference sequence). This CDR3 has 14 amino acids. CDR3 in amino acids: CSASQNSLYQPQHF. The CDR3 DNA sequence: TGCAGTGCTAGTCAAAACTCCCTTTATCAGCCCCAGCATTTT.

The chain links TRBV7-6 to TRBJ1-6; possibly TRBD1 for D (5 bases). CDR3 length: 14 residues. CDR1 and CDR2 from the germline V gene are SGHVS and FNYEAQ. V was clipped by 7 bases and J by 10 bases, with 17 bases between them. The CDR3 loop is CASTIQDNGSPLHF. Here the CDR3 DNA reads TGTGCCAGCACCATACAGGACAACGGATCACCCCTCCACTTT.